These 31 T cell receptor beta chains came from one sample sequenced in a study of metastatic and nonmetastatic thyroid tumors (dated by TCRdb to between 2020 and 2021). The method behind the library was PCR. For sequencing, an Illumina HiSeq 4000 was employed. The raw public data were reprocessed by TCRdb itself: fastp quality trimming at Q25, MiXCR clonotype calling, in-frame beta chains only. This sample is represented by about 33,000 clones; 15% to 20% of them were singletons. The ten largest clonotypes hold 9.5% to 15% of the sample. None of the patients had been given any treatment before thyroid surgery. What was sequenced was blood. The receptors derive from a male donor with papillary thyroid cancer or a benign thyroid nodule (not recorded which). Some clones in this sample may be carry-over from other donors' samples.

This clone appeared many times. V gene TRBV5-1 combines with J gene TRBJ2-5, with D perhaps matching TRBD2 (5 bases). CDR1 and CDR2 (germline): SGHRS, YFSETQ. V was clipped by 0 bases and J by 5 bases, with 14 bases between them. The CDR3 sequence is 15 residues long. The chain's CDR3 is CASSLGTPSRETQYF. The CDR3 DNA sequence: TGCGCCAGCAGCTTGGGGACGCCTAGCCGGGAGACCCAGTACTTC.

The V call is TRBV5-1, the J call TRBJ2-3, with TRBD1 matching over 9 bases. The CDR3 contains 15 residues. The V and J ends lost 4 bases and 2 bases, in that order; junction bases with no gene match: 5. Germline lookup yields CDR1 SGHRS and CDR2 YFSETQ. CDR3 sequence reads: CASSPRTGDTDTQYF. The CDR3 DNA follows: TGCGCCAGCAGCCCCCGGACAGGGGACACAGATACGCAGTATTTT.

The chain uses TRBV5-1 and TRBJ1-5, with D possibly TRBD1 on 5 matching bases. The ends were cut back, 0 bases at V and 4 bases at J, with 5 bases in the middle. CDR3 size: 13 residues. Germline CDR1 reads SGHRS; CDR2 reads YFSETQ. The CDR3 DNA is TGCGCCAGCAGCTTGGACAGGAATCAGCCCCAGCATTTT. As protein: CASSLDRNQPQHF.

This clone has only a few counts. V usage is TRBV12-3 or TRBV12-4 and J usage is TRBJ1-2; D unresolved. The V end was cut by 3 bases, the J end by 11 bases, with 16 bases between. This CDR3 spans 13 amino acids. The CDR3, as DNA: TGTGCCAGCAGTTTGAGAACGGAAACCAGTTACACCTTC. Residues: CASSLRTETSYTF.

The chain employs TRBV6-5 and TRBJ2-3; TRBD2 matches 14 bases. Per germline, CDR1 MNHEY and CDR2 SVGAGI. Trimming removed 8 bases from V and 0 bases from J; junction bases left unmatched: 7. CDR3 length: 17 residues. The CDR3 DNA reads as TGTGCCAGCGGACCGGGACTAGCGGGAGCTAGCACAGATACGCAGTATTTT. It codes for CASGPGLAGASTDTQYF.

This clone appeared many times. This chain links TRBV6-1 with TRBJ2-5; D not resolved. Trimming removed 5 bases from V and 1 base from J, with 8 bases in between. The CDR3 has 13 residues. Germline lookup yields CDR1 MNHNS and CDR2 SASEGT. The CDR3 DNA sequence: TGTGCCAGCAGTTTGGGATCCCAAGAGACCCAGTACTTC. This encodes CASSLGSQETQYF.

Concerning this clone itself: This may be a read error, as it is one base from a much larger clone. The chain couples TRBV20-1 to TRBJ2-1, with TRBD1 identical over 10 bases. Germline lookup yields CDR1 DFQATT and CDR2 SNEGSKA (reference sequence). This CDR3 contains 16 residues. This chain's CDR3 is CITTGGSPQKYNEQFF. The CDR3 DNA is TGCATCACGACAGGGGGCTCTCCTCAAAAGTACAATGAGCAGTTCTTC.

Here the CDR3 DNA reads TGTGCCAGCAGCTTAGAGGCGTCAGAGGCCGGGGAGCTGTTTTTT. It translates to CASSLEASEAGELFF. This chain uses TRBV9 with TRBJ2-2; no definite D call. The germline V gene has CDR1 SGDLS and CDR2 YYNGEE. Trimming removed 4 bases from V and 6 bases from J, with 16 bases in between. The CDR3 loop spans 15 amino acids.

This clone was seen more than once but under ten times. The CDR3 region has the DNA TGTGCCAGCAGTTACACCCCGGCCAACACCGGGGAGCTGTTTTTT. Translation gives CASSYTPANTGELFF. The rearrangement links TRBV6-6 to TRBJ2-2, with D uncertain. The CDR3 has 15 residues. Between the trimmed V and J ends, which lost 2 bases and 2 bases, there was a span of 9 bases. Germline lookup yields CDR1 MNHNY and CDR2 SVGAGI (reference sequence).

This clone was counted many times. The chain joins TRBV4-1 to TRBJ1-1, with 7 bases matching TRBD1. The CDR3 has 18 residues. V lost 2 bases and J lost 1; bases outside the gene matches: 13. CDR1 is MGHRA, CDR2 YSYEKL, per germline. CDR3 in amino acids: CASSQKKERTGGNTEAFF. The CDR3 region has the DNA TGCGCCAGCAGCCAAAAGAAGGAACGGACAGGCGGGAACACTGAAGCTTTCTTT.

For this clone: At one end, the junction sequence differs from germline, possibly due to a read error. This chain links TRBV6-1 with TRBJ2-2; 9 bases agree with TRBD2. Germline loops: CDR1 MNHNS, CDR2 SASEGT. The CDR3 loop spans 15 amino acids. CDR3 nucleotide sequence: TGTGCCAGCAGTGCCATAGCGGGGGACACAGGGGAGCTGTTTTTT. It encodes CASSAIAGDTGELFF.

Comments on this clone: Its ends do not fully match the called genes, so a read error is possible. V gene TRBV11-2 combines with J gene TRBJ1-2, with 9 positions matching TRBD1. This CDR3 comprises 17 residues. Germline V CDR1 and CDR2: SGHAT, FQNNGV. CDR3 sequence: CASSPGTGRGGNYCYTF. CDR3 in DNA: TGTGCCAGCAGCCCAGGGACAGGGAGAGGTGGGAACTATTGCTACACCTTC.

This chain links TRBV20-1 with TRBJ2-1; the match to TRBD2 covers 9 bases. Germline CDR1 is DFQATT and CDR2 is SNEGSKA (reference sequence). The CDR3 covers 15 residues. With V trimmed by 2 bases and J by 7 bases, 9 bases remained unmatched. The CDR3: CSARRVAGDGNEQFF. The CDR3 nucleotides are TGCAGTGCTAGAAGGGTAGCGGGGGACGGGAATGAGCAGTTCTTC.

In its sample, this clone ranks as medium-sized (0.01 to 0.1%). The chain joins TRBV6-1 to TRBJ2-3; TRBD1 matches 10 bases. The CDR3 spans 16 residues. The trim removed 8 bases at V and 0 bases at J, leaving 8 bases unmatched. Looked up from germline, CDR1 is MNHNS and CDR2 is SASEGT. CDR3 sequence reads: CASPPDRGYSTDTQYF. The CDR3 DNA follows: TGTGCCAGCCCACCGGACAGGGGGTATAGCACAGATACGCAGTATTTT.

This clone was counted many times. V usage is TRBV4-1 and J usage is TRBJ2-3; 12 bases line up with TRBD2. The length of the CDR3 is 17 residues. CDR1 is MGHRA, CDR2 YSYEKL, per germline. J lost 2 bases, V lost 4 bases, and 7 bases had no gene match. CDR3 in amino acids: CASSPSGLAGYTDTQYF. The CDR3 DNA is TGCGCCAGCAGCCCCTCTGGACTAGCGGGATACACAGATACGCAGTATTTT.

A note on this clone: The junction shows a germline mismatch at one end, possibly a read error. This chain links TRBV7-6 with TRBJ1-6, with 7 bases lining up with TRBD1. The CDR3 spans 16 residues. Germline CDR1 and CDR2: SGHVS and FNYEAQ. The CDR3 bases are TGTGCCATCAGCTTAGGGACAGACAGTGGGCAGTCACCCCTCCACTTT. Translated, it gives CAISLGTDSGQSPLHF.

This clone appeared many times. CDR3 sequence (DNA): TGCGCCAGCGATACCGGGACAGGAAACTACAATGAGCAGTTCTTC. Its protein is CASDTGTGNYNEQFF. This chain joins TRBV5-1 and TRBJ2-1; 8 positions agree with TRBD1. The germline V gene encodes CDR1 SGHRS and CDR2 YFSETQ. The J segment lost 3 bases and the V segment lost 7 bases, leaving 9 bases of the junction unmatched. The CDR3 runs to 15 residues.

Remarks on this clone: A much larger clone lies one base from this, so it may be a read error. The genes are TRBV7-7 and TRBJ2-5; D possibly corresponds to TRBD1 (6 bases). Per the germline V gene, CDR1 is SSHAT and CDR2 is FNYEAQ (reference sequence). This CDR3 spans 15 amino acids. The CDR3 DNA is TGTGCTAGCAGCTTAGCTATCACAGGGAAAGAGACCCAGTACTTC. The encoded protein is CASSLAITGKETQYF.

This clone was picked up many times. The rearrangement links TRBV12-3 or TRBV12-4 to TRBJ1-5, with 11 bases identical to TRBD1. Losses at the gene ends were 6 bases for V and 2 bases for J; bases not matched to a gene: 6. This CDR3 has 16 amino acids. The CDR3 DNA reads as TGTGCCAGCAGCACGGACAGGGGGCGCGGCAATCAGCCCCAGCATTTT. Translating it yields CASSTDRGRGNQPQHF.

This clone was seen at least ten times. This chain links TRBV9 with TRBJ1-2; D is possibly TRBD1 (5 bases). The germline CDR1 and CDR2 sequences are SGDLS and YYNGEE. Trimming stripped 3 bases from V and 8 bases from J, with 20 bases between. The length of the CDR3 is 15 residues. CDR3 sequence reads: CASSARGGGPGGYTF. Written as DNA, the CDR3 is TGTGCCAGCAGCGCCCGGGGCGGCGGTCCGGGGGGCTACACCTTC.

This clone came up many times. The junction departs from germline at one end; a sequencing error may be responsible. The rearrangement links TRBV5-4 to TRBJ1-2; D unclear. The CDR3 has 13 amino acids. Per the germline V gene, CDR1 is SGHNT and CDR2 is YYREEE (reference sequence). CDR3 sequence: CASSPRPNYGYTF. The DNA of the CDR3 is TGTGCCAGCAGTCCCAGACCTAATTATGGCTACACCTTC.

This clone has just one count. The V call is TRBV5-1, the J call TRBJ2-5; 11 bases are a match to TRBD1. V dropped 2 bases and J dropped 5; count of bases not matched to a gene: 8. The CDR3 is made up of 16 amino acids. Per germline, CDR1 SGHRS and CDR2 YFSETQ. DNA for the CDR3: TGCGCCAGCAGCTTAGGACAGGGGGCAGTAGGGGAGACCCAGTACTTC. Its protein product is CASSLGQGAVGETQYF.

This clone occurred a few times. The V call is TRBV28, the J call TRBJ1-5; D gene unclear. CDR1 and CDR2 (germline): MDHEN, SYDVKM. The CDR3 runs 16 residues. Trimming cost V 2 bases and J 6 bases, with 17 bases left between them. CDR3 DNA: TGTGCCAGCAGTTTACAGACGGGCCCCCCAGTTCAGCCCCAGCATTTT. Residues: CASSLQTGPPVQPQHF. The full variable domain, with the rest looked up from reference TRBV28 and TRBJ1-5, is DVKVTQSSRYLVKRTGEKVFLECVQDMDHENMFWYRQDPGLGLRLIYFSYDVKMKEKGDIPEGYSVSREKKERFSLILESASTNQTSMYLCASSLQTGPPVQPQHFGDGTRLSIL.

This clone was seen more than once but under ten times. The chain links TRBV12-3 or TRBV12-4 to TRBJ2-1, with a possible D match to TRBD2 (6 bases). The CDR3 sequence is 15 residues long. The V gene lost 6 bases and the J gene lost 5 bases, with 17 bases spanning the gap. CDR3 sequence reads: CASRLLGEDDNEQFF. Here the CDR3 DNA reads TGTGCCAGCAGACTACTTGGGGAGGATGACAATGAGCAGTTCTTC.

This clone was counted ten times or more. The chain couples TRBV13 to TRBJ1-1; TRBD1 matches at 9 bases. Germline V gives CDR1 PRHDT, CDR2 FYEKMQ (reference sequence). The length of the CDR3 is 14 residues. Trimming took 6 bases from V and 1 from J; bases not matched to a gene: 3. The CDR3: CASSLGQGNTEAFF. Written as DNA, the CDR3 is TGTGCCAGCAGTTTGGGACAGGGGAACACTGAAGCTTTCTTT.

The chain carries TRBV24-1 and TRBJ2-5; D gene unclear. The V end was cut by 2 bases, the J end by 5 bases, with 11 bases between. This CDR3 has 14 amino acids. Germline assignment: CDR1 KGHDR and CDR2 SFDVKD. This chain's CDR3 is CATSDSTVCETQYF. The CDR3 nucleotides are TGTGCCACCAGTGATTCTACAGTCTGCGAGACCCAGTACTTC.

This clone showed up many times. The chain couples TRBV6-1 to TRBJ1-1, with 7 bases lining up with TRBD1. The V gene end was trimmed by 5 bases and the J gene end by 5 bases; junction bases not matched to a gene: 11. Germline assignment: CDR1 MNHNS and CDR2 SASEGT. The CDR3 loop spans 15 amino acids. CDR3 loop: CASSKEQGRGTEAFF. The CDR3 DNA reads as TGTGCCAGCAGTAAGGAACAGGGGAGGGGAACTGAAGCTTTCTTT.

This clone was found many times. The chain recombines TRBV7-2 with TRBJ2-2, with a weak D call TRBD2 (6 bases). The germline gives CDR1 SGHTA, CDR2 FQGNSA. The CDR3 totals 15 residues. V lost 5 bases and J 1 base, leaving 11 bases between the germline ends. The DNA for the CDR3 is TGTGCCAGCAGCCTGGAGGGGTTGAACACCGGGGAGCTGTTTTTT. Residues: CASSLEGLNTGELFF.

Details on this clone: A junction boundary mismatches the germline segment, possibly from a read error. V and J are TRBV2 and TRBJ1-5; D remains ambiguous. The length of the CDR3 is 13 residues. Germline CDR1 and CDR2: SNHLY and FYNNEI. The CDR3 DNA follows: TGTCCCAGCACCTGGACGGAGAATCCGCCCCATCATTTT. It is translated as CPSTWTENPPHHF.

In its sample, this clone was seen many times. The chain links TRBV7-9 to TRBJ2-1, with D unclear. Germline V CDR1 and CDR2: SEHNR, FQNEAQ (reference sequence). The V and J ends lost 1 base and 5 bases respectively, with 6 bases between them. The CDR3 has 13 residues. CDR3 residues: CASSLGENNEQFF. The CDR3 DNA reads TGTGCCAGCAGCTTAGGGGAAAACAATGAGCAGTTCTTC.

The CDR3 reads CASRSPSSSGGVEQYF. The CDR3 region has the DNA TGTGCCAGCAGATCCCCCTCATCTAGCGGAGGGGTCGAGCAGTACTTC. The chain is built from TRBV27 and TRBJ2-7; 7 nucleotides line up with TRBD2. The CDR3 is 16 amino acids. Trimming removed 6 bases from V and 6 bases from J; junction bases left unmatched: 17. Germline CDR1 is MNHEY and CDR2 is SMNVEV (reference sequence).